Shown below are 7 T cell receptor beta chains from a single sample sequenced in a study of T cell repertoires in cytomegalovirus infection. MiXCR, run by TCRdb on the reads, gives a single entry per CDR3 protein. The sample shows 560,000 or so distinct CDR3 sequences, more than 15% of them seen only once. Source material: CD8+ T cells from PBMCs. The receptors come from a human donor in good health (CMV status not recorded). Some clones in this sample may be carry-over from other donors' samples.

In its sample, this clonotype was seen a few times. The CDR3 loop is CASSPDRGDYGYTF. The CDR3 nucleotides are TGTGCCAGCAGCCCCGACAGGGGGGACTATGGCTACACCTTC. This chain connects TRBV5-6 to TRBJ1-2; 9 bases are a match to TRBD1. The V gene end was trimmed by 4 bases and the J gene end by 3 bases; junction bases not matched to a gene: 4. The CDR3 contains 14 residues. Per the germline V gene, CDR1 is SGHDT and CDR2 is YYEEEE.

This clonotype was seen at least ten times. This chain links TRBV12-3 or TRBV12-4 with TRBJ1-1, with D tentatively TRBD1 (5 bases). The CDR3 extends over 13 amino acids. Trimming took off 4 bases at V and 8 bases at J, with 14 bases between the two ends. The CDR3 protein is CASSSFGGVEAFF. The CDR3 nucleotides are TGTGCCAGCAGTTCCTTTGGGGGGGTAGAAGCTTTCTTT.

This clonotype was recorded at least ten times. J is TRBJ2-1 and V is TRBV7-6; possibly TRBD2 for D (6 bases). CDR3 length: 17 residues. Trimming pared 5 bases from V and 0 bases from J, leaving 17 bases between. Germline loops: CDR1 SGHVS, CDR2 FNYEAQ. CDR3 protein: CASSLTPGGLSYNEQFF. CDR3 DNA sequence: TGTGCCAGCAGCCTAACCCCCGGGGGACTCTCCTACAATGAGCAGTTCTTC.

The CDR3 nucleotides are TGTGCCAGCAGGGGACAGGGTGGTTGGGGAAACACCATATATTTT. Its protein product is CASRGQGGWGNTIYF. The chain combines TRBV7-9 with TRBJ1-3; 9 nucleotides match TRBD1. The CDR3 spans 15 residues. Germline V lookup: CDR1 SEHNR, CDR2 FQNEAQ (reference sequence). J lost 4 bases, V lost 6 bases, and 7 bases had no gene match.

This clonotype was seen ten or more times. The chain is built from TRBV19 and TRBJ1-4; D gene uncertain. Germline loops: CDR1 LNHDA, CDR2 SQIVND (reference sequence). V dropped 2 bases and J dropped 4 bases, with 8 bases sitting between them. The CDR3 totals 14 residues. In DNA, the CDR3 is TGTGCCAGTAGTATAAGACGGCTTAATGAAAAACTGTTTTTT. Translation: CASSIRRLNEKLFF.

In this sample, this clonotype turned up a few times. Written as DNA, the CDR3 is TGTGCCAGCAGTGATATAGGCGTTCTGGGGTATATTGAGCAGTTCTTC. Residues: CASSDIGVLGYIEQFF. The chain uses TRBV2 and TRBJ2-1; D is ambiguous. Germline V gives CDR1 SNHLY, CDR2 FYNNEI. The CDR3 loop spans 16 amino acids. Trimming shortened V by 3 bases and J by 9 bases, and 21 bases separated the two germline ends.

At least ten counts were recorded for this clonotype. This chain connects TRBV6-1 to TRBJ2-3; D gene ambiguous. CDR1 is MNHNS, CDR2 SASEGT, per germline. V lost 1 base to trimming and J lost 1 base, with 15 bases between them. The CDR3 totals 17 residues. The CDR3 DNA reads as TGTGCCAGCAGTGAAGGTACTACCCAAGTCGGCACAGATACGCAGTATTTT. The encoded protein is CASSEGTTQVGTDTQYF.